This passage covers 2 T cell receptor beta chains from one sample sequenced in a study of cytomegalovirus exposure and HLA in healthy donors. Amplification used 60 Vbeta primers and 13 Jbeta primers. Produced via immunoSEQ multiplex PCR; TCRdb's table is partial and in-frame only. This sample has 33,000 or so clones, with more than 70% found just once. What was sequenced was PBMCs. These receptors originate from a woman aged 30 to 39 in good health and CMV-seropositive.

The gene calls are TRBV5-6 and TRBJ1-5; TRBD1 matches at 9 bases. The length of the CDR3 is 14 residues. Trimming removed 4 bases from V and 7 bases from J; junction bases left unmatched: 6. Germline V gene sequence: CDR1 SGHDT, CDR2 YYEEEE. As DNA, the CDR3 is TGTGCCAGCAGCCTGGGACAGGGCGGACAGCCCCAGCATTTT. It is translated as CASSLGQGGQPQHF.

The table lists this clone with a count of one. J is TRBJ2-5 and V is TRBV18; weak D call: TRBD2 (6 bases). Germline V gives CDR1 KGHSH, CDR2 LQKENI. Trimming took off 3 bases at V and 4 bases at J, with 18 bases between the two ends. This CDR3 contains 16 residues. The CDR3 nucleotides are TGTGCCAGCTCACCTCATGGCGGGGCCTCCCCAGAGACCCAGTACTTC. Translated, it gives CASSPHGGASPETQYF.